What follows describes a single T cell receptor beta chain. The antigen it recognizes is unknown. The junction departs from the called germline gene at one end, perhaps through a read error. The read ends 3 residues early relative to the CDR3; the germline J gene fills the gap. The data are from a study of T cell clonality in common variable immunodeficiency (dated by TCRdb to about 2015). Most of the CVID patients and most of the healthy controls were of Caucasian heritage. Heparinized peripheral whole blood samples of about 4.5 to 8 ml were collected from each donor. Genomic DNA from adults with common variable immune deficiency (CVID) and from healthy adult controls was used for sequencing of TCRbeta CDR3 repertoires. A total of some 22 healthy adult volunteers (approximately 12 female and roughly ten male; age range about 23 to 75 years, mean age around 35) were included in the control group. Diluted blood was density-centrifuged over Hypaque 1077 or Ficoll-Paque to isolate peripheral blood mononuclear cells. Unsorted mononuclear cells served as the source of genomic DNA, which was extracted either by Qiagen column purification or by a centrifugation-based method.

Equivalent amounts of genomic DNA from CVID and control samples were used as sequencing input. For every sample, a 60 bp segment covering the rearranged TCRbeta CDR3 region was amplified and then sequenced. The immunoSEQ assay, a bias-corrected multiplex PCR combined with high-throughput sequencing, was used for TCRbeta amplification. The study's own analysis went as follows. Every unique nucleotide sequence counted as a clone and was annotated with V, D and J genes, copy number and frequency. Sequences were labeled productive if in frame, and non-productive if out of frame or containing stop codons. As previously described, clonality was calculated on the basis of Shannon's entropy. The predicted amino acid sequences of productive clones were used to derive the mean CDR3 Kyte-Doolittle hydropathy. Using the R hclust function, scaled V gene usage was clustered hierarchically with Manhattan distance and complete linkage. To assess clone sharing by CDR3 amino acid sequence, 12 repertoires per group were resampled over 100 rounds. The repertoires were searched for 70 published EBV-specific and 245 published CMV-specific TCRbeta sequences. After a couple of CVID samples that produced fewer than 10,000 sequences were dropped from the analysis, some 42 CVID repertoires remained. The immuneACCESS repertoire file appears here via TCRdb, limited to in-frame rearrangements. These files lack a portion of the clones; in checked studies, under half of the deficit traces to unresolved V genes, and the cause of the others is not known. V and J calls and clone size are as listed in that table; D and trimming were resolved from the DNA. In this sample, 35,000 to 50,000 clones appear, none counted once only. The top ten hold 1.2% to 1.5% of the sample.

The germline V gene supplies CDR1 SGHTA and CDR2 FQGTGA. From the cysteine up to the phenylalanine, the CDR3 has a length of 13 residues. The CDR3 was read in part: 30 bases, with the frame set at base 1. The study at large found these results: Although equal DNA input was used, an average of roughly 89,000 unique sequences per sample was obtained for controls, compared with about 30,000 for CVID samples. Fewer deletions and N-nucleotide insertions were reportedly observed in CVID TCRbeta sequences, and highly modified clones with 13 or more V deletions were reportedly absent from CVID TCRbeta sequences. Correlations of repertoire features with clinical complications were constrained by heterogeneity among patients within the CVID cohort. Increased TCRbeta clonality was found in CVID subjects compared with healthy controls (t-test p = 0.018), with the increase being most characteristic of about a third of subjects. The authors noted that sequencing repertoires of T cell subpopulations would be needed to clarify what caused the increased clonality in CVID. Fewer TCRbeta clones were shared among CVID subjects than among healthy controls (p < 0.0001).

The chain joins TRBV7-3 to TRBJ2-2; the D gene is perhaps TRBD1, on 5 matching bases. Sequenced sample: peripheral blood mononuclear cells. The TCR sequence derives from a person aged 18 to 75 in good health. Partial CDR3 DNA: TGTTCCAGCAGCTCCCAGGGATTCGGGGAG. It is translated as CSSSSQGFGE. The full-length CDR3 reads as CSSSSQGFGELFF.